This T cell receptor beta chain stems from a study of CXCR3-negative and CXCR3-positive naive CD8 T cells. Turning to the study itself: The libraries together contributed about 130 million TRB reads, each supplying about 1.5 +/- 0.3 million. Points from the study as a whole: TRB CDR3s were more hydrophobic in CXCR3-positive than in CXCR3-negative naive cells.

The TRB libraries of cDNA were built by UMI-labeled 5' RACE. TCRdb re-called the 5' RACE reads and gives one entry per CDR3 protein, without DNA. This sample's table reports around 95,000 distinct CDR3 sequences. Concerning this clonotype itself: The antigen remains unidentified.

The source material was naive CXCR3+ CD8+ T cells from blood. As for subset: CD45RO-CCR7+CD27+CD95- naive CD8+ T cells expressing CXCR3 (TNR3+). The receptor comes from a human donor in good health. Some clones in this sample may be carry-over from other donors' samples.

CDR3 protein: CASSLVGQEQYF. The gene calls are TRBV5-1 and TRBJ2-7; without DNA, the TCRdb call of TRBD1 cannot be checked. CDR1 and CDR2 from the germline V gene are SGHRS and YFSETQ. The CDR3 covers 12 residues.